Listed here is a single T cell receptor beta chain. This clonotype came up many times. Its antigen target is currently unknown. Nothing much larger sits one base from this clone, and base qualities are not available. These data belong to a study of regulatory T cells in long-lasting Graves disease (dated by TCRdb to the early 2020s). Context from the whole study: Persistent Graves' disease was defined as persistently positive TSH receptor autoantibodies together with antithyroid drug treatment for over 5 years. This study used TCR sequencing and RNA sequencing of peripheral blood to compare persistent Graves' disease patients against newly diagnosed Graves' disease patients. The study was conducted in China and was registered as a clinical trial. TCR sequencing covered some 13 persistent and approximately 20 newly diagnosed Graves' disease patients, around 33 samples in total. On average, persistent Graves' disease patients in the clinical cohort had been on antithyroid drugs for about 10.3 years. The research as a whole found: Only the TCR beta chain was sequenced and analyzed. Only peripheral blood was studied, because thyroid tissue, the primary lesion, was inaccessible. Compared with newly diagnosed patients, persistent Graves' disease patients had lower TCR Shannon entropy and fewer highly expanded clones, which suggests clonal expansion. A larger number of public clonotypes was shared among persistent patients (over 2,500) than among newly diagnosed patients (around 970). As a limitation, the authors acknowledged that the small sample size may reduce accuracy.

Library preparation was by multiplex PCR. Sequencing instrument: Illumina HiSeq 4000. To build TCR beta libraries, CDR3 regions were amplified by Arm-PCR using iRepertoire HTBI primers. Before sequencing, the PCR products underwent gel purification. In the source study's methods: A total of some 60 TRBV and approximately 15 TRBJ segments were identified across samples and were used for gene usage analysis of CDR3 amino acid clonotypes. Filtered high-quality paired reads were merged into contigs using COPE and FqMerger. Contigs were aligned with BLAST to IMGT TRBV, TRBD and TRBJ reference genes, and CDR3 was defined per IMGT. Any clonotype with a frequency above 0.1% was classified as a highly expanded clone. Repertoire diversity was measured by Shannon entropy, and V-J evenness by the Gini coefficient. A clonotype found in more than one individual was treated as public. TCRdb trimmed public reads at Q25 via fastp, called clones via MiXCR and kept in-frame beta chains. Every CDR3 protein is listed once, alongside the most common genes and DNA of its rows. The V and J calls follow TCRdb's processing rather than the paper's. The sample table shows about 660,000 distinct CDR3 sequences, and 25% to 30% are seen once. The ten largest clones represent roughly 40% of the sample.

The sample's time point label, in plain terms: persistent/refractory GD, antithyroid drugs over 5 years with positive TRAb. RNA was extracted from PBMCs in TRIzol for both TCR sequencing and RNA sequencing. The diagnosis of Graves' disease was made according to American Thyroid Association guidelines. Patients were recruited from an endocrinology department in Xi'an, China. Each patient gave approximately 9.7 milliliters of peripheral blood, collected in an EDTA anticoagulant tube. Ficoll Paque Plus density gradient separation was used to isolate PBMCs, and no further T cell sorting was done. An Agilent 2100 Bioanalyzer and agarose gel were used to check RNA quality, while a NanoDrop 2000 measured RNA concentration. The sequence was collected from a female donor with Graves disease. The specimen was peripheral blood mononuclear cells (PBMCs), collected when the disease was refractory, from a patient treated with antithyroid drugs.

The CDR3 protein: CASSQYRGTETQYF. Read as DNA, the sequence is TGTGCCAGCAGCCAATACAGGGGGACGGAGACCCAGTACTTC. The receptor chain draws on TRBV3-1 and TRBJ2-5, and TRBD1 aligns with 8 junction nucleotides. V is cut back by 2 bases and J by 5 bases, with 4 bases in the junction unmatched. The CDR3 runs 14 amino acids, cysteine and phenylalanine included. The read is trimmed to its CDR3 DNA, 42 bases read in frame from base 1. Taken from the germline V gene (reference sequence), the CDR1 and CDR2 loops are LGHDT and YNNKEL.